Shown below are 16 T cell receptor beta chains from a single sample sequenced in a study of T-cell reconstitution after alpha-beta-depleted transplantation in children. Broader study findings: T cells produced anew were the main source of T-cell counts and diversity one year after transplant.

For TCRbeta, the library was prepared with unique molecular identifiers. From the PCR reads, TCRdb called clonotypes with MiXCR, one entry per CDR3 protein. The sample records around 300,000 distinct CDR3 sequences, 6% to 10% being singletons. The antigens of these receptors remain unknown. Material: peripheral blood, obtained 360 days after TCRalphabeta/CD19-depleted stem cell transplant. The receptors here all came from a female patient between 2 and 15 years old who had a stem cell transplant for Fanconi anemia, so the T cells may come from the graft donor.

Many counts were recorded for this clonotype. The chain carries TRBV6-2 or TRBV6-3 and TRBJ1-1, with 10 bases lining up with TRBD1. The CDR3 is 18 amino acids. The germline V gene encodes CDR1 MNHEY and CDR2 SVGEGT. V gave up 2 bases and J gave up 3 bases; unmatched junction bases: 12. The CDR3 bases are TGTGCCAGCAGTTACGCTCCCGGGACAGGGGTTGGAGACACTGAAGCTTTCTTT. Translation gives CASSYAPGTGVGDTEAFF.

The CDR3 protein is CASSHKSSGGKYNEQFF. The CDR3 DNA sequence: TGTGCCAGCAGCCACAAATCTAGCGGGGGAAAGTACAATGAGCAGTTCTTC. J is TRBJ2-1 and V is TRBV14; 10 bases are shared with TRBD2. Germline loops: CDR1 SGHDN, CDR2 FVKESK. V gave up 3 bases and J gave up 4 bases; unmatched junction bases: 9. This CDR3 comprises 17 residues.

This clonotype occurred a few times. V gene TRBV20-1 combines with J gene TRBJ1-2, with D unresolved. This CDR3 region has 13 residues. V lost 0 bases and J 4 bases, leaving 9 bases between the germline ends. Looked up from germline, CDR1 is DFQATT and CDR2 is SNEGSKA (reference sequence). The CDR3 protein is CSAREPTTYGYTF. The CDR3 nucleotides are TGCAGTGCTAGAGAGCCTACTACCTATGGCTACACCTTC.

There are many counts of this clonotype. J is TRBJ2-7 and V is TRBV6-5; 7 positions match TRBD1. Germline CDR1 and CDR2: MNHEY and SVGAGI. The CDR3 sequence is 15 residues long. Trimming took 1 base from V and 2 from J; bases not matched to a gene: 5. The CDR3 reads CASSYLGQAAYEQYF. The CDR3 DNA reads TGTGCCAGCAGTTACTTAGGACAGGCCGCCTACGAGCAGTACTTC.

The rearrangement uses TRBV2 and TRBJ2-7, with D tentatively TRBD1 (6 bases). The CDR3 contains 19 residues. The germline gives CDR1 SNHLY, CDR2 FYNNEI. This CDR3 reads CTCSLVGAQGRFQAYEQYF. The CDR3 DNA reads TGTACCTGCAGTTTGGTGGGGGCCCAGGGAAGGTTTCAAGCCTACGAGCAGTACTTC.

This clonotype was seen ten or more times. The chain uses TRBV20-1 and TRBJ2-1, with 11 nucleotides matching TRBD1. With V trimmed by 0 bases and J by 7 bases, 2 bases remained unmatched. Germline V gives CDR1 DFQATT, CDR2 SNEGSKA (reference sequence). This CDR3 spans 14 amino acids. CDR3: CSAREGQGVNEQFF. In DNA form, the CDR3 reads TGCAGTGCTAGAGAGGGACAGGGGGTGAATGAGCAGTTCTTC.

This clonotype was observed many times. V is TRBV7-9 and J is TRBJ2-2; a possible D gene is TRBD2 (6 bases). The CDR3 has 16 amino acids. V dropped 3 bases and J dropped 3 bases, with 14 bases sitting between them. Per the germline V gene, CDR1 is SEHNR and CDR2 is FQNEAQ (reference sequence). The CDR3: CASSFPPGEDTGELFF. The CDR3 DNA reads as TGTGCCAGCAGCTTTCCTCCGGGGGAGGACACCGGGGAGCTGTTTTTT.

This clonotype was seen many times. The J gene is TRBJ2-1, the V gene TRBV28; 16 bases fit TRBD2. The CDR3 covers 17 residues. The ends lost 2 bases at V and 7 bases at J; junction bases unmatched: 5. Germline CDR1 MDHEN, CDR2 SYDVKM. The CDR3 here is CASSLTGLAGGPNEQFF. The CDR3 coding sequence is TGTGCCAGCAGTTTAACGGGACTAGCGGGGGGGCCAAATGAGCAGTTCTTC. Full variable domain (missing parts from reference TRBV28 and TRBJ2-1): DVKVTQSSRYLVKRTGEKVFLECVQDMDHENMFWYRQDPGLGLRLIYFSYDVKMKEKGDIPEGYSVSREKKERFSLILESASTNQTSMYLCASSLTGLAGGPNEQFFGPGTRLTVL.

This clonotype came up once. A read error may be the cause here, since a much bigger clone is one base away. This chain connects TRBV9 to TRBJ2-3; D unclear. Germline-derived CDR1 and CDR2 are SGDLS and YYNGEE. The CDR3 is 14 residues long. DNA of the CDR3: TGTGCCAGCAACGTAGGTTCAGTCACAGATACGCAGTATTTT. Protein product: CASNVGSVTDTQYF. The full variable domain, completed using reference TRBV9 and TRBJ2-3, is DSGVTQTPKHLITATGQRVTLRCSPRSGDLSVYWYQQSLDQGLQFLIQYYNGEERAKGNILERFSAQQFPDLHSELNLSSLELGDSALYFCASNVGSVTDTQYFGPGTRLTVL.

The rearrangement links TRBV20-1 to TRBJ1-5; D is possibly TRBD1 (5 bases). V was trimmed by 6 bases and J by 7 bases, leaving 28 bases between them. CDR3 size: 17 residues. Germline V lookup: CDR1 DFQATT, CDR2 SNEGSKA (reference sequence). The CDR3 sequence is CSAPSYPGDGGGQPQHF. The CDR3 DNA is TGCAGTGCCCCATCCTACCCCGGGGACGGTGGCGGACAGCCCCAGCATTTT.

This clonotype was seen more than once but under ten times. J is TRBJ1-2 and V is TRBV5-6; 9 positions match TRBD1. This CDR3 spans 16 amino acids. In germline, CDR1 is SGHDT, CDR2 YYEEEE. V lost 7 bases, J lost 5 bases, and 15 bases stayed unmatched. CDR3 bases: TGTGCCAGCTCCCAAACGGGACAGGGAGATGGTTATGGCTACACCTTC. Translating gives CASSQTGQGDGYGYTF. The whole variable domain, filled in from reference TRBV5-6 and TRBJ1-2, reads DAGVTQSPTHLIKTRGQQVTLRCSPKSGHDTVSWYQQALGQGPQFIFQYYEEEERQRGNFPDRFSGHQFPNYSSELNVNALLLGDSALYLCASSQTGQGDGYGYTFGSGTRLTVV.

The chain is built from TRBV27 and TRBJ2-1, with D uncertain. V gave up 6 bases and J gave up 3 bases, with 18 bases separating them. Germline V gene sequence: CDR1 MNHEY, CDR2 SMNVEV (reference sequence). The CDR3 is made up of 16 amino acids. The CDR3 spells CASSPGIEVLYNEQFF. CDR3 DNA: TGTGCCAGCAGCCCTGGTATTGAGGTTCTCTACAATGAGCAGTTCTTC.

This clonotype was seen many times. This chain connects TRBV5-1 to TRBJ2-7; D may be TRBD1 (6 bases). V was shortened by 4 bases and J by 0 bases, with 11 bases between the two germline ends. The CDR3 has 14 amino acids. Germline loops: CDR1 SGHRS, CDR2 YFSETQ. CDR3 region: CASSGQLNSYEQYF. CDR3 bases: TGCGCCAGCAGCGGACAGTTAAACTCCTACGAGCAGTACTTC.

This clonotype was seen many times. The chain employs TRBV20-1 and TRBJ1-5; D not resolved. CDR1 and CDR2 from the germline V gene are DFQATT and SNEGSKA (reference sequence). The CDR3 totals 12 residues. V lost 0 bases and J lost 7, with 7 bases in between. The CDR3 spells CSARDLGQPQHF. The DNA for the CDR3 is TGCAGTGCTAGAGATCTGGGCCAGCCCCAGCATTTT.

V is TRBV6-2 or TRBV6-3 and J is TRBJ2-5, with D possibly TRBD2 on 5 matching bases. With 2 bases removed from V and 2 bases from J, the gap between germline ends came to 9 bases. The CDR3 is 14 amino acids. Germline CDR1 and CDR2: MNHEY and SVGEGT. CDR3 sequence reads: CASSYAPGQETQYF. The DNA for the CDR3 is TGTGCCAGCAGTTACGCCCCGGGGCAAGAGACCCAGTACTTC.

Note on this clonotype: Being one base from a much bigger clone, this may be a read error. This chain links TRBV20-1 with TRBJ2-4, with TRBD2 as a possible D gene (6 bases). V was trimmed by 7 bases and J by 1 base, leaving 17 bases between them. The V gene's germline CDR1 is DFQATT and CDR2 SNEGSKA (reference sequence). The CDR3 loop spans 15 amino acids. CDR3 in DNA: TGCAGTGTCCCCTTGGGGGGTGCGGCCAAAAACATTCAGTACTTC. Protein sequence: CSVPLGGAAKNIQYF.